This TCR beta chain was recorded in a study of CD8 T cells in Susac syndrome (dated by TCRdb to between 2019 and 2020). Background on the whole study: The study used repertoire sequencing to test whether antigen drove CD8+ T cell activation and differentiation in Susac syndrome. Here is what the overall study found, with its caveats: The number of individuals in the TCR sequencing and HLA analysis was recognized as being relatively small.

Comment on this clonotype: Its antigen target is currently unknown. Within one base of it there is no much larger clone, and no base qualities were kept.

Peripheral blood CD8+ and CD4+ T cells from healthy donors, Susac syndrome patients and multiple sclerosis patients were profiled using high-throughput TCR beta sequencing. Healthy donors were age- and sex-matched controls. Bulk CD8+ and CD4+ T cells were purified by magnetic negative isolation, while CD8+ TEMRA cells were enriched using FACS. Blood was collected in EDTA tubes and processed within 24 hours, with PBMCs isolated through density gradient centrifugation. PBMCs destined for TCR sequencing were cryopreserved in liquid nitrogen and later thawed in a 37 °C water bath. The sorted or isolated CD4+, CD8+ and CD8+ TEMRA cells had a purity of 90% or higher. The germline V gene gives CDR1 as SGHTA and CDR2 as FQGNSA. Relative to germline, V is 2 bases shorter and J is 0 bases shorter, with 8 bases between their ends. Spanning cysteine to phenylalanine, the CDR3 consists of 16 amino acids. Only CDR3 DNA remains: 48 bases, in frame from the first base.

RNA was extracted using the RNeasy kit, and 0.5 to 1 microgram was reverse transcribed with random hexamers. The immunoSEQ multiplex PCR assay, covering 54 Vbeta and 13 Jbeta segments, was used to amplify TCR beta CDR3 regions. To correct PCR amplification bias, a synthetic template baseline was used for both primer optimization and computational correction. From the authors' description of their analysis: Reads were assigned to V, D and J genes according to IMGT and analyzed in immunoSEQ Analyzer, with only productive sequences retained. Clonality was computed as one minus Shannon entropy normalized by log2 of the number of productive unique sequences. For each patient and control, public and private clones were evaluated within the 100 most prevalent clones. Clones were defined as Susac-specific if absent from the healthy and MS cohorts, from approximately 1,100 published viral clones and from other ImmuneACCESS disease sequences. Using fastp trimming at Q25 and MiXCR clonotype assembly, TCRdb reanalyzed the public sequencing data and kept in-frame beta chains. Rows are unified per CDR3 protein, each entry keeping the most common DNA and genes. In this record, the V and J calls reflect TCRdb's handling and not the investigators' own analysis. A total of about 120,000 distinct CDR3 sequences appear in this sample, around 95% of them only once. The ten top clones hold approximately 0.1% of the sample.

The chain is encoded by TRBV7-2 joined to TRBJ1-6; confidence is insufficient to name the D gene. Sequencing used CD4+ T cells from PBMCs. The receptor was isolated from a human donor in good health. The sequence in DNA is TGTGCCAGCAGCTTAATAGGAAGCTCCTATAATTCACCCCTCCACTTT. The encoded protein is CASSLIGSSYNSPLHF.